This T cell receptor (beta chain) appears in the sequencing data of a study of control samples from healthy donors and cancer patients. The data were produced by immunoSEQ multiplex PCR, yet TCRdb's version contains in-frame clones alone and is incomplete. Of 100,000 or so clones in the sample, 79% were seen once. The CDR3 is 13 amino acids. From germline, CDR1 is SGHKS and CDR2 YYEKEE (reference sequence). Trimming took off 0 bases at V and 7 bases at J, with 11 bases between the two ends. As to this clone: The sample holds other DNA sequences that translate to the same CDR3.

The chain carries TRBV5-5 and TRBJ2-7, with TRBD2 as a possible D gene (6 bases). This receptor was obtained from a woman under 40 in good health. Material: blood. This CDR3 is CASSLASGGEQYF. CDR3 DNA: TGTGCCAGCAGCTTGGCCTCCGGGGGTGAGCAGTACTTC.